The sequence of this T cell receptor beta chain was determined in a study of CD8 T cells in ankylosing spondylitis. TCRdb processed the 5' RACE reads anew with MiXCR; each CDR3 protein has one entry. The sample has 45,000 to 65,000 distinct CDR3 sequences, approximately 8% seen once. Regarding the study as a whole: Past research had described some motif variants in reactive arthritis synovial fluid and blood. Reportedly, matched ankylosing spondylitis synovial fluid was significantly enriched for disease-linked clones.

This clonotype showed up many times. Its antigen is as yet unknown. The ends were cut back, 4 bases at V and 4 bases at J, with 23 bases in the middle. Germline assignment: CDR1 DFQATT and CDR2 SNEGSKA (reference sequence). This CDR3 region has 16 residues. Material for sequencing was blood, either unsorted or a sorted T cell fraction (not recorded which). The origin of this receptor is a female donor with ankylosing spondylitis or in good health (not recorded which). J is TRBJ2-7 and V is TRBV20-1; D is perhaps TRBD2 (5 bases). The CDR3, as DNA: TGCAGTGCTAAGCCTCGGACGCCCGGAGGACCATACGAGCAGTACTTC. Translating gives CSAKPRTPGGPYEQYF.